Sequencing of this T cell receptor beta chain was carried out in a study of blood T cell repertoires in COVID-19. As for the study in general: COVID-19 samples, acute and convalescent, were from the United States, Italy and Spain. In each case, the material was cDNA or gDNA derived from T cells, B-cell-depleted T cells, or PBMCs.

In the source study's methods: Quantification of nucleated cells was approximated via reference gene primer amplification. Clones were read by immunoSEQ multiplex PCR, and TCRdb kept only the in-frame ones, dropping some. V, J and clone size were drawn from that table, and D and trimming were deduced from the DNA. The sample shows fewer than 120,000 clones, around 74% of them seen only once. This CDR3 comprises 13 residues. Between the trimmed V and J ends, which lost 4 bases and 0 bases, there was a span of 7 bases. Germline V gene sequence: CDR1 GTSNPN, CDR2 SVGIG (reference sequence). The V call is TRBV30, the J call TRBJ1-3; a weak D match, TRBD1 (6 bases). Sequencing input: peripheral blood. This clonotype was obtained from a woman between 55 and 75 years old with acute or convalescent COVID-19. The CDR3 bases are TGTGCCTGGACAGGGGTCTCTGGAAACACCATATATTTT. Translating gives CAWTGVSGNTIYF.